This entry is about one T cell receptor beta chain. The CDR3 spans 13 residues. In germline, CDR1 is MRHNA, CDR2 SNTAGT. Trimming took off 5 bases at V and 2 bases at J, with 6 bases between the two ends. The entry originates in a study of CD8 T cells in Susac syndrome. A quantity of about 0.45 to 1 ug RNA underwent reverse transcription using random hexamers. TCRdb redid the calling of the immunoSEQ multiplex PCR reads with MiXCR, one entry per CDR3 protein. The table records over 350,000 distinct CDR3 sequences, approximately 85% of them present only once. This clonotype was obtained from a human donor with multiple sclerosis. The chain employs TRBV6-4 and TRBJ2-2; D gene uncertain. Sample: CD8+ T cells from PBMCs. CDR3 DNA: TGTGCCAGCAGTTCTGGAAACACCGGGGAGCTGTTTTTT. Translating it yields CASSSGNTGELFF.